These T cell receptor beta chains were read from a single sample in a study of blood T cells in healthy people across ages. From the 5' RACE reads, TCRdb called clonotypes with MiXCR, one entry per CDR3 protein. The table lists 780,000 or so distinct CDR3 sequences, 56% of them singletons. The sequencing sample was made of blood. The receptors were gathered from a man between 40 and 49 years old in good health. Each CDR3 is given with its conserved first and last residue. The D gene is left open where the match is weak. Some rows mark clone size as missing; the rest say once, few, many or name a class of expanded clone.

V gene	J gene	clone size	D gene	CDR3 DNA	CDR3 protein
TRBV11-3	TRBJ2-5	-	TRBD2	TGTGCCAGCAGCGTCGGGACTAGCGGACGCCAAGAGACCCAGTACTTC	CASSVGTSGRQETQYF
TRBV28	TRBJ2-7	-	-	TGTGCCAGCAGGATTGGGGGGGACAATGAGCAGTACTTC	CASRIGGDNEQYF
TRBV20-1	TRBJ2-5	-	-	TGCAGTGCTAGAGGGGCTAGAGGCGACATCCAAGAGACCCAGTACTTC	CSARGARGDIQETQYF
TRBV7-9	TRBJ1-2	few	-	TGTGCCAGCAGTACAGACATTCTCGATGGCTACACCTTC	CASSTDILDGYTF
TRBV13	TRBJ2-4	-	-	TGTGCCAGCAGCTCTACGGACATTCAGTACTTC	CASSSTDIQYF
TRBV20-1	TRBJ1-2	few	TRBD1	TGCAGTGCTCAAGACGTCAACAGGGGCTATGGCTACACCTTC	CSAQDVNRGYGYTF
TRBV28	TRBJ2-7	few	-	TGTGCCAGCACCTCGCCCTACGAGCAGTACTTC	CASTSPYEQYF
TRBV11-2	TRBJ2-7	-	TRBD2	TGTGCCAGCAGCTTAGTAGGTCCTAGCGGGATATACGAGCAGTACTTC	CASSLVGPSGIYEQYF
TRBV4-1	TRBJ2-3	-	TRBD1	TGCGCCAGCAGCCAAGATCCCCCAGGGGGCGCGGCAGATACGCAGTATTTT	CASSQDPPGGAADTQYF
TRBV12-3/TRBV12-4	TRBJ1-2	-	-	TGTGCCAGCAGTTTTTCGGGTTCTGGGGATGGCTACACCTTC	CASSFSGSGDGYTF
TRBV3-1	TRBJ2-5	-	-	TGTGCCAGCAGCCAAGCGGGCGGCCGGGAAGAGACCCAGTACTTC	CASSQAGGREETQYF
TRBV7-2	TRBJ1-2	-	TRBD1	TGTGCCAGCAGCACACGGACAGGGGGGTACACCTTC	CASSTRTGGYTF
TRBV15	TRBJ2-7	-	-	TGTGCCACCAGCAGAGATGAAACAGCAAGGGAGGCCCAGTACTTC	CATSRDETAREAQYF
TRBV5-1	TRBJ1-4	few	-	TGCGCCAGCAGCTTGGAGGTTGGCGTTGAAGAAAAACTGTTTTTT	CASSLEVGVEEKLFF